Shown below are 23 T cell receptor beta chains from a single sample sequenced in a study of cytotoxic CD8 clonotypes in ibrutinib-treated CLL. Data came from immunoSEQ multiplex PCR; TCRdb stores just in-frame clones and leaves some out. The data show roughly 110,000 clones, 58% seen once. Material: PBMCs, obtained after 24 months of ibrutinib treatment. These receptors were obtained from a human donor with chronic lymphocytic leukemia.

The chain combines TRBV30 with TRBJ1-2; D is perhaps TRBD1 (5 bases). The V end was cut by 8 bases, the J end by 7 bases, with 23 bases between. CDR1 and CDR2 (germline): GTSNPN, SVGIG (reference sequence). CDR3 length equals 14 residues. The CDR3 here is CAHTKLGGTSGYTF. The CDR3 region has the DNA TGTGCCCATACTAAGCTGGGGGGGACGAGTGGCTACACCTTC.

The rearrangement uses TRBV28 and TRBJ2-7; D is unresolved. This CDR3 is 11 amino acids long. Trimming left V 6 bases short and J 5 bases short, with 8 bases between. In germline, CDR1 is MDHEN, CDR2 SYDVKM. CDR3 bases: TGTGCCAGCAGACTTCGGGACGAGCAGTACTTC. Translating it yields CASRLRDEQYF.

V is TRBV7-9 and J is TRBJ2-7; TRBD2 matches 8 bases. The CDR3 consists of 18 residues. The junction had 15 bases not matched to a gene; V was cut back by 2 bases and J by 3 bases. CDR1 SEHNR and CDR2 FQNEAQ come from the germline V gene (reference sequence). CDR3 sequence reads: CASSLNGGGVRGVYEQYF. CDR3 nucleotides: TGTGCCAGCAGCTTAAATGGAGGTGGCGTGCGGGGGGTCTACGAGCAGTACTTC.

V usage is TRBV11-1 and J usage is TRBJ2-5; 7 bases fit TRBD1. Trimming at V came to 5 bases and at J to 6 bases, leaving 9 bases not matched to a gene. The CDR3 loop spans 14 amino acids. Germline-derived CDR1 and CDR2 are SGHAT and FQDESV (reference sequence). The CDR3 bases are TGTGCCAGCAGCCCTGGGACAGACCCAAAGACCCAGTACTTC. Translating gives CASSPGTDPKTQYF.

The gene calls are TRBV5-8 and TRBJ2-5, with D possibly TRBD2 on 6 matching bases. The germline CDR1 and CDR2 sequences are SGHTS and YDEGEE. This CDR3 spans 15 amino acids. Between the trimmed V and J ends, which lost 6 bases and 1 base, there was a span of 16 bases. The CDR3 nucleotides are TGTGCCAGCAACCCTCCTTTTAGCGGCCAAGAGACCCAGTACTTC. Translating gives CASNPPFSGQETQYF.

As for this clone: A read error may produce the germline difference seen at one junction end. The V and J genes are TRBV29-1 and TRBJ1-1; no clear D. The CDR3 runs 11 residues. Germline CDR1 SQVTM, CDR2 ANQGSEA. The CDR3 spells CSLEEGMGAFF. The CDR3, as DNA: TGCAGCCTTGAGGAGGGCATGGGAGCTTTCTTT.

This clone has only one observation. This chain uses TRBV6-4 with TRBJ2-6; D not certain. This CDR3 is built from 15 residues. With 3 bases removed from V and 2 bases from J, the gap between germline ends came to 8 bases. Germline V gene lookup returns CDR1 MRHNA and CDR2 SNTAGT. DNA for the CDR3: TGTGCCAGCAGTGAAGGGAATCCTGGGGCCAACGTCCTGACTTTC. Encoded protein: CASSEGNPGANVLTF.

The CDR3 coding sequence is TGTGCCTGGAGTAATACTAGGAACACTGAAGCTTTCTTT. Residues: CAWSNTRNTEAFF. This chain uses TRBV30 with TRBJ1-1; no clear D gene. V was shortened by 2 bases and J by 1 base, with 8 bases between the two germline ends. This CDR3 is 13 amino acids long. The V gene's germline CDR1 is GTSNPN and CDR2 SVGIG (reference sequence).

A note on this clone: Relative to the germline gene, one junction end is altered; a read error may explain this. The gene calls are TRBV29-1 and TRBJ2-5; maybe TRBD1 (6 bases). The V gene's germline CDR1 is SQVTM and CDR2 ANQGSEA. The CDR3 contains 12 residues. CDR3 sequence: CSVEHVPGTTDF. In nucleotides, the CDR3 is TGCAGCGTTGAACACGTCCCCGGGACAACCGACTTC. Full variable domain (outside the CDR3, taken from reference TRBV29-1 and TRBJ2-5): SAVISQKPSRDICQRGTSLTIQCQVDSQVTMMFWYRQQPGQSLTLIATANQGSEATYESGFVIDKFPISRPNLTFSTLTVSNMSPEDSSIYLCSVEHVPGTTDFGPGTRLLVL.

CDR3 DNA: TGTGCCAGCAACCAAGGCGAGCGGGGGGGCACAGATACGCAGTATTTT. Residues: CASNQGERGGTDTQYF. The chain joins TRBV7-3 to TRBJ2-3, with TRBD2 matching over 9 bases. J lost 1 base, V lost 7 bases, and 9 bases had no gene match. CDR1 SGHTA and CDR2 FQGTGA come from the germline V gene. There are 16 residues in the CDR3.

The V and J genes are TRBV29-1 and TRBJ1-1; 8 bases are a match to TRBD1. V trimming: 8 bases; J trimming: 1 base; junction bases outside the gene matches: 6. Germline V gives CDR1 SQVTM, CDR2 ANQGSEA. The CDR3 length is 13 residues. The CDR3 loop reads CSLDREPNTEAFF. CDR3 coding DNA: TGCAGCTTGGACAGGGAGCCGAACACTGAAGCTTTCTTT.

The chain is built from TRBV6-1 and TRBJ1-6; a weak D match, TRBD1 (5 bases). Per germline, CDR1 MNHNS and CDR2 SASEGT. This CDR3 is built from 16 residues. V was clipped by 1 base and J by 8 bases, with 15 bases between them. The CDR3 DNA follows: TGTGCCAGCAGTGAAGTTGGGGGGATTCGGTATTCACCCCTCCACTTT. Translation: CASSEVGGIRYSPLHF.

This sequence joins TRBV29-1 and TRBJ1-1; TRBD1 might be the D (6 bases). This CDR3 region has 15 residues. With 3 bases removed from V and 0 bases from J, the gap between germline ends came to 14 bases. The V gene's germline CDR1 is SQVTM and CDR2 ANQGSEA. CDR3 region: CSVDQGRGMNTEAFF. CDR3 coding DNA: TGCAGCGTTGATCAGGGGCGGGGAATGAACACTGAAGCTTTCTTT.

J is TRBJ2-5 and V is TRBV6-6; TRBD2 agrees at 8 bases. The CDR3 is 14 residues long. The germline V gene has CDR1 MNHNY and CDR2 SVGAGI (reference sequence). V trimming: 7 bases; J trimming: 2 bases; junction bases outside the gene matches: 6. The CDR3 DNA reads as TGTGCCAGCACAGGTAGCGGGGTGCAAGAGACCCAGTACTTC. It specifies CASTGSGVQETQYF.

DNA of the CDR3: TGTGCCAGCGGGTCCGGAAATAGCAATCAGCCCCAGCATTTT. Protein product: CASGSGNSNQPQHF. V gene TRBV2 combines with J gene TRBJ1-5; D gene uncertain. The CDR3 has 14 amino acids. Germline V gene lookup returns CDR1 SNHLY and CDR2 FYNNEI. Trimming cost V 8 bases and J 0 bases, with 11 bases left between them.

The gene calls are TRBV30 and TRBJ2-2; D is possibly TRBD1 or TRBD2 (6 bases each). CDR1 and CDR2 (germline): GTSNPN, SVGIG (reference sequence). The CDR3 runs 15 residues. Deletions cut 4 bases from V and 0 bases from J, with 12 bases between. Written as DNA, the CDR3 is TGTGCCTGGAAGTACGGGGGCACGAACACCGGGGAGCTGTTTTTT. Residues: CAWKYGGTNTGELFF.

For the CDR3, the DNA is TGTGCCAGCAGCTTAGTGGCTGGACACTCAAACACTGAAGCTTTCTTT. Protein product: CASSLVAGHSNTEAFF. The chain links TRBV11-3 to TRBJ1-1; D possibly corresponds to TRBD1 (5 bases). The V gene's germline CDR1 is SGHNT and CDR2 YENEEA. V was cut by 1 base and J by 2 bases, with 14 bases left in between. The length of the CDR3 is 16 residues.

The rearrangement uses TRBV5-1 and TRBJ1-6, with a tentative D call TRBD1 (5 bases). Trimming removed 0 bases from V and 7 bases from J, with 11 bases in between. Germline V gives CDR1 SGHRS, CDR2 YFSETQ. The CDR3 is 15 amino acids. This CDR3 reads CASSLDEGWNSPLHF. The CDR3 DNA sequence: TGCGCCAGCAGCTTGGATGAGGGGTGGAATTCACCCCTCCACTTT.

A few counts support this clone. Here the CDR3 DNA reads TGTGCCAGCAGCGCCCGGAGGGGAAAAGAGCAGTACTTC. The encoded protein is CASSARRGKEQYF. The V gene is TRBV9, the J gene TRBJ2-7; tentatively, D is TRBD2 (6 bases). Germline V CDR1 and CDR2: SGDLS, YYNGEE. V was pared by 3 bases and J by 7 bases, with 14 bases between. The CDR3 has 13 amino acids.

This clone was detected only a few times. The genes are TRBV27 and TRBJ2-3; the match to TRBD2 covers 8 bases. Germline V gene data show CDR1 as MNHEY and CDR2 as SMNVEV (reference sequence). V lost 6 bases and J lost 1; bases outside the gene matches: 6. The CDR3 totals 15 residues. The CDR3, as DNA: TGTGCCAGCAGACCAGCGGGGGCCGGCACAGATACGCAGTATTTT. Protein: CASRPAGAGTDTQYF.

The CDR3 DNA sequence: TGTGCCAGCAGTGAGAGCAATCAGCCCCAGCATTTT. It encodes CASSESNQPQHF. V is TRBV28 and J is TRBJ1-5; D ambiguous. The V and J ends lost 5 bases and 1 base respectively, with 3 bases between them. This CDR3 spans 12 amino acids. Germline CDR1 reads MDHEN; CDR2 reads SYDVKM.

The V call is TRBV29-1, the J call TRBJ2-3, with D uncertain. Trimming took off 7 bases at V and 2 bases at J, with 4 bases between the two ends. The germline V gene encodes CDR1 SQVTM and CDR2 ANQGSEA. This CDR3 has 10 amino acids. This CDR3 reads CSEYTDTQYF. In DNA form, the CDR3 reads TGCAGCGAATACACAGATACGCAGTATTTT.

V gene TRBV7-2 combines with J gene TRBJ1-2, with D possibly being TRBD1 (5 bases). Germline V gives CDR1 SGHTA, CDR2 FQGNSA. The CDR3 is made up of 12 amino acids. The V and J ends lost 5 bases and 9 bases respectively, with 13 bases between them. CDR3 loop: CASSPRGNSYTF. In DNA, the CDR3 is TGTGCCAGCAGCCCCCGGGGGAACAGCTACACCTTC.